Listed below are T cell receptor beta chains from one sample, sequenced in a study of early T cells in non-severe SARS-CoV-2 infection. TCRdb re-analysed the 5' RACE reads in MiXCR, keeping a single row per CDR3 protein. The sample lists some 98,000 distinct CDR3 sequences; around 16% were seen once. Input material: whole blood. These receptors were collected from an adult who was a healthcare worker with PCR-confirmed SARS-CoV-2 infection or an uninfected control (not recorded which). Both conserved end residues are part of each CDR3. The D gene is left open where the match is weak. The size field is filled for only some rows; it gives once, few, many or a size class.

d_gene	len	abundance	v_gene	j_gene	CDR3nt	CDR3aa
NA	10	few	TRBV29-1	TRBJ2-1	TGCAGCGTTGGCGATAATGAGCAGTTCTTC	CSVGDNEQFF
TRBD1	17	NA	TRBV20-1	TRBJ1-4	TGCAGTGCTAGAGATCAGGGGCGGGACAGGGCGGATGAAAAACTGTTTTTT	CSARDQGRDRADEKLFF
NA	16	few	TRBV5-1	TRBJ2-5	TGCGCCAGCAGCCCCGGGACGGACAGCCAGAGGGAGACCCAGTACTTC	CASSPGTDSQRETQYF
NA	17	NA	TRBV28	TRBJ2-7	TGTGCCAGCAGTTTATGGCGGTTGCGGGACCCCCCCTACGAGCAGTACTTC	CASSLWRLRDPPYEQYF
TRBD2	16	few	TRBV27	TRBJ2-1	TGTGCCAGCAGTTTTTCGGGCGGGAGTTTCTACAATGAGCAGTTCTTC	CASSFSGGSFYNEQFF
TRBD2	16	few	TRBV20-1	TRBJ2-3	TGCAGTGCTAGAGATGGGGGGGACTGGAGCACAGATACGCAGTATTTT	CSARDGGDWSTDTQYF
NA	16	many	TRBV12-3/TRBV12-4	TRBJ2-2	TGTGCCAGCAGTTTAGCGCCAGGACTTAACACCGGGGAGCTGTTTTTT	CASSLAPGLNTGELFF
TRBD2	14	many	TRBV14	TRBJ2-1	TGTGCCAGCAGCCGTGGGGGACTAGCAAATGAGCAGTTCTTC	CASSRGGLANEQFF
NA	15	NA	TRBV4-3	TRBJ2-5	TGCGCCAGCAGCCAAGATGGGGGCGGCCAAGAGACCCAGTACTTC	CASSQDGGGQETQYF
NA	15	many	TRBV7-6	TRBJ2-3	TGTGCCAGCAGCTTAGTTCCGGAGGGCACAGATACGCAGTATTTT	CASSLVPEGTDTQYF
NA	12	many	TRBV30	TRBJ2-7	TGTGCCTGGAGTAGTCAGCCCTACGAGCAGTACTTC	CAWSSQPYEQYF
TRBD2	14	few	TRBV20-1	TRBJ2-1	TGCAGTGCTCCTCCGGGACTAGCGGTTGTTGAGCAGTTCTTC	CSAPPGLAVVEQFF
TRBD1	15	few	TRBV12-3/TRBV12-4	TRBJ1-2	TGTGCCAGCAGTTTAGTAGCAGGGGGCACCTATGGCTACACCTTC	CASSLVAGGTYGYTF
NA	14	few	TRBV29-1	TRBJ2-3	TGCAGCGTTGCTTGGGACTCAACGGCAGATACGCAGTATTTT	CSVAWDSTADTQYF
TRBD1	14	NA	TRBV5-1	TRBJ2-1	TGCGCCAGCGGGACAGGGGGGTCCTACAATGAGCAGTTCTTC	CASGTGGSYNEQFF
NA	17	NA	TRBV30	TRBJ1-1	TGTGCCTGGAGTGGTTTGTTGGTCAGCCCTAAGGGAACTGAAGCTTTCTTT	CAWSGLLVSPKGTEAFF
NA	17	few	TRBV28	TRBJ2-6	TGTGCCAGCAGTTCATCAGGCCATAAATCGGGGGCCAACGTCCTGACTTTC	CASSSSGHKSGANVLTF
TRBD2	13	many	TRBV4-2	TRBJ2-1	TGTGCCAGCAGACAAGCGGGGATGTTTGAGCAGTTCTTC	CASRQAGMFEQFF
NA	12	many	TRBV28	TRBJ1-2	TGTGCCAGCAGTTTATCCGTCTATGGCTACACCTTC	CASSLSVYGYTF
NA	12	many	TRBV7-2	TRBJ2-2	TGTGCCAGCAGCTTATTCGCCGGGGAGCTGTTTTTT	CASSLFAGELFF
TRBD1	13	few	TRBV9	TRBJ1-1	TGTGCCAGCAGCGTAGACAGGGGCACTGAAGCTTTCTTT	CASSVDRGTEAFF
NA	14	NA	TRBV20-1	TRBJ2-3	TGCAGTGCTAAATTTGCGGGGGCTCGAGATACGCAGTATTTT	CSAKFAGARDTQYF
NA	14	NA	TRBV12-3/TRBV12-4	TRBJ2-2	TGTGCCAGCAGTTCGCCAACAGGGCCCGGGGAGCTGTTTTTT	CASSSPTGPGELFF
TRBD1	14	NA	TRBV7-2	TRBJ1-2	TGTGCCAGCAGCTCCGGACAGGGTTACTATGGCTACACCTTC	CASSSGQGYYGYTF
NA	13	many	TRBV12-3/TRBV12-4	TRBJ2-5	TGTGCCAGCAGTTACCGGGGCACAGAGACCCAGTACTTC	CASSYRGTETQYF
NA	16	few	TRBV2	TRBJ2-1	TGTGCCAGCAGTGAACAAAAAGACAGCGATTACAATGAGCAGTTCTTC	CASSEQKDSDYNEQFF
NA	14	many	TRBV7-8	TRBJ2-2	TGTGCCAGCAGCTTAGTGGGGTACAGCGGGGAGCTGTTTTTT	CASSLVGYSGELFF
NA	15	few	TRBV29-1	TRBJ2-1	TGCAGCGTTGATCCCCCGCGGGCCCCCTACAATGAGCAGTTCTTC	CSVDPPRAPYNEQFF
TRBD1	17	many	TRBV19	TRBJ2-4	TGTGCCAGTAGTCCTCGTTACGGGACAGGGGGTATTGACATTCAGTACTTC	CASSPRYGTGGIDIQYF
NA	16	NA	TRBV5-1	TRBJ1-1	TGCGCCAGCAGCGGCACAGGGATGGTACTTCCCACTGAAGCTTTCTTT	CASSGTGMVLPTEAFF
NA	15	NA	TRBV28	TRBJ1-5	TGTGCCAGCAGTTTAGATACAGACAACAATCAGCCCCAGCATTTT	CASSLDTDNNQPQHF
NA	10	few	TRBV28	TRBJ1-1	TGTGCCAGCTTCGGTAGTGAAGCTTTCTTT	CASFGSEAFF
TRBD1	14	many	TRBV28	TRBJ2-7	TGTGCCAGCAGTTTTGGGGACAGGGCCTACGAGCAGTACTTC	CASSFGDRAYEQYF
TRBD2	16	NA	TRBV24-1	TRBJ2-7	TGTGCCACCGGTGATTCCGGACTAGCGATGGGGGACGAGCAGTACTTC	CATGDSGLAMGDEQYF
TRBD1	14	few	TRBV5-1	TRBJ2-5	TGCGCCAGCAGCCAGCTACAGGGGGAAGAGACCCAGTACTTC	CASSQLQGEETQYF
NA	16	medium-sized	TRBV5-6	TRBJ1-5	TGTGCCAGCAGCTTGGGAGGGGAAGGGCACAATCAGCCCCAGCATTTT	CASSLGGEGHNQPQHF
TRBD1	13	NA	TRBV19	TRBJ2-7	TGTGCCAGTAGTGCTCGACAGGGGGACGAGCAGTACTTC	CASSARQGDEQYF
NA	15	few	TRBV19	TRBJ2-2	TGTGCCAGTAGCGCGCGGAAGCTGAACACCGGGGAGCTGTTTTTT	CASSARKLNTGELFF
NA	15	many	TRBV28	TRBJ2-7	TGTGCCAGCCCTCCGAGGGAGGCGATAACCTACGAGCAGTACTTC	CASPPREAITYEQYF
NA	10	NA	TRBV12-3/TRBV12-4	TRBJ2-2	TGTGCCAGCATGGGTGGGGAGCTGTTTTTT	CASMGGELFF